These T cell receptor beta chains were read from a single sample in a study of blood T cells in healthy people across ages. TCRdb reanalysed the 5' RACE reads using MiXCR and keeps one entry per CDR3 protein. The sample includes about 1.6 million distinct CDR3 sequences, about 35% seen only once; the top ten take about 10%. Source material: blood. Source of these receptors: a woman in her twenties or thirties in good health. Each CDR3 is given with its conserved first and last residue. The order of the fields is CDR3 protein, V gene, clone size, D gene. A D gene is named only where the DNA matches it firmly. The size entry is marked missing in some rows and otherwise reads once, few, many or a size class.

CDR3aa: CASSLFWAGGPAGELFF
v_gene: TRBV12-3/TRBV12-4
abundance: -
d_gene: TRBD1

CDR3aa: CASSRGDTPSEKLFF
v_gene: TRBV3-1
abundance: -
d_gene: -

CDR3aa: CSASKQVNAKQYF
v_gene: TRBV20-1
abundance: -
d_gene: -

CDR3aa: CARQGADAFF
v_gene: TRBV27
abundance: -
d_gene: TRBD1

CDR3aa: CSTTEGATEAFF
v_gene: TRBV29-1
abundance: -
d_gene: TRBD1

CDR3aa: CASSLGQRGGPLTDTQYF
v_gene: TRBV11-2
abundance: -
d_gene: TRBD2

CDR3aa: CASNKPGNEQFF
v_gene: TRBV7-3
abundance: -
d_gene: -

CDR3aa: CASSLGTSGIDTQYF
v_gene: TRBV5-1
abundance: -
d_gene: TRBD2

CDR3aa: CASSSARGGMNTEAFF
v_gene: TRBV27
abundance: once
d_gene: -

CDR3aa: CASSQPPWTDGYTF
v_gene: TRBV3-1
abundance: -
d_gene: -

CDR3aa: CASSQVRSRAGTEAFF
v_gene: TRBV3-1
abundance: few
d_gene: -

CDR3aa: CSARSRAVAEAFF
v_gene: TRBV20-1
abundance: -
d_gene: -

CDR3aa: CASSLASWGNNEQFF
v_gene: TRBV7-9
abundance: few
d_gene: -

CDR3aa: CASSLEGRGSGELFF
v_gene: TRBV5-7
abundance: -
d_gene: -

CDR3aa: CAISEYQFSKYQETQYF
v_gene: TRBV10-3
abundance: few
d_gene: -

CDR3aa: CASSPGGEGADTQYF
v_gene: TRBV7-9
abundance: -
d_gene: -

CDR3aa: CSARATELAEIIKKETQYF
v_gene: TRBV20-1
abundance: -
d_gene: TRBD2